This T cell receptor (beta chain) was recovered during a study of CD8 T cells in ankylosing spondylitis. Study results and caveats: Disease-associated clonotypes exhibited CD8+ identity and were relatively infrequent in peripheral blood. Blood from ankylosing spondylitis patients appeared to carry a characteristic roughly eight-variant TCR beta motif. Disease-linked clones were reportedly significantly enriched in matched ankylosing spondylitis synovial fluid.

This clonotype was counted between two and nine times. Its antigen remains unknown. Germline CDR1 WNHNN, CDR2 SYGVQD (reference sequence). V was cut by 0 bases and J by 8 bases, with 20 bases left in between. This CDR3 contains 17 residues. From the 5' RACE reads, TCRdb called clonotypes with MiXCR, one entry per CDR3 protein. The table lists roughly 120,000 distinct CDR3 sequences, approximately 15% of them singletons, with roughly 3% in the top ten. Input material: blood, either unsorted or a sorted T cell fraction (not recorded which). This sequence originates from a female donor with ankylosing spondylitis or in good health (not recorded which). The chain has TRBV10-1 and TRBJ2-1; a possible D gene is TRBD2 (5 bases). The chain's CDR3 is CASSESWIAQSGDEQFF. Written as DNA, the CDR3 is TGCGCCAGCAGTGAGTCTTGGATAGCGCAAAGTGGGGATGAGCAGTTCTTC.